Following are 9 T cell receptor beta chains from one sample sequenced in a study of cytomegalovirus exposure and HLA in healthy donors. Use of 60 Vbeta and 13 Jbeta primers characterized the PCR. The repertoire was sequenced with immunoSEQ multiplex PCR; TCRdb's copy has only in-frame clones and lacks some. The sample includes under 150,000 clones, 80% seen only once; the top ten take about 5%. The sequencing input was PBMCs. Receptors originate from a male donor in good health and CMV-seronegative.

V is TRBV7-2 and J is TRBJ1-2; no clear D gene. There are 15 residues in the CDR3. Trimming removed 5 bases from V and 2 bases from J, with 15 bases in between. The germline V gene has CDR1 SGHTA and CDR2 FQGNSA. The CDR3 DNA reads TGTGCCAGCAGCCGACCTTCGGGAGGGAACTATGGCTACACCTTC. Translating it yields CASSRPSGGNYGYTF. The variable domain in full, with the rest retrieved from reference TRBV7-2 and TRBJ1-2, is GAGVSQSPSNKVTEKGKDVELRCDPISGHTALYWYRQSLGQGLEFLIYFQGNSAPDKSGLPSDRFSAERTGGSVSTLTIQRTQQEDSAVYLCASSRPSGGNYGYTFGSGTRLTVV.

This clone was found once. V is TRBV6-5 and J is TRBJ1-4, with D perhaps matching TRBD1 (5 bases). This CDR3 is 15 amino acids long. Germline CDR1 and CDR2: MNHEY and SVGAGI. Trimming took off 5 bases at V and 0 bases at J, with 10 bases between the two ends. The CDR3 nucleotides read TGTGCCAGCAGTATGGACACTGCAACTAATGAAAAACTGTTTTTT. Translation: CASSMDTATNEKLFF.

The CDR3 coding sequence is TGTGCCAGCAGTTACTCTGGGACTACCAACACCGGGGAGCTGTTTTTT. It specifies CASSYSGTTNTGELFF. The J gene is TRBJ2-2, the V gene TRBV6-5, with 7 bases identical to TRBD2. The CDR3 is made up of 16 amino acids. The germline V gene has CDR1 MNHEY and CDR2 SVGAGI. V shed 0 bases and J 2 bases; nucleotides not matched to a gene: 3.

J is TRBJ2-5 and V is TRBV7-6; D is unresolved. CDR1 is SGHVS, CDR2 FNYEAQ, per germline. Between the trimmed V and J ends, which lost 5 bases and 6 bases, there was a span of 16 bases. CDR3 length: 14 residues. CDR3 DNA sequence: TGTGCCAGCAGCGGTGTGGCAGGTGGAAAGACCCAGTACTTC. It codes for CASSGVAGGKTQYF.

The chain carries TRBV28 and TRBJ1-1; possibly TRBD1 for D (6 bases). CDR1 and CDR2 (germline): MDHEN, SYDVKM. Trimming took 6 bases from V and 7 from J, leaving 18 bases between them. The CDR3 covers 14 residues. Written as DNA, the CDR3 is TGTGCCAGCAGAACGCCTACAGGGAAGATTGAAGCTTTCTTT. Translation: CASRTPTGKIEAFF.

This chain joins TRBV5-1 and TRBJ1-1, with a weak D call TRBD1 (5 bases). V lost 4 bases, J lost 8 bases, and 18 bases lay in between. The CDR3 runs to 14 residues. Germline CDR1 and CDR2: SGHRS and YFSETQ. CDR3 sequence reads: CASSKGPLGSEAFF. For the CDR3, the DNA is TGCGCCAGCAGCAAGGGGCCCCTGGGGTCCGAAGCTTTCTTT.

The V call is TRBV7-2, the J call TRBJ1-2, with D possibly TRBD1 on 6 matching bases. The germline gives CDR1 SGHTA, CDR2 FQGNSA. Deletions cut 2 bases from V and 0 bases from J, with 19 bases between. CDR3 length: 18 amino acids. CDR3 amino acids: CASSLTGSGTSSNYGYTF. The DNA for the CDR3 is TGTGCCAGCAGCTTAACAGGGAGCGGGACCTCGTCTAACTATGGCTACACCTTC.

CDR3: CASSSRGGSLEAFF. Here the CDR3 DNA reads TGCGCCAGCAGCTCGCGGGGCGGGTCCCTTGAAGCTTTCTTT. This chain joins TRBV5-1 and TRBJ1-1, with D possibly matching TRBD1 (5 bases). Germline assignment: CDR1 SGHRS and CDR2 YFSETQ. This CDR3 is 14 amino acids long. With 3 bases removed from V and 7 bases from J, the gap between germline ends came to 16 bases.

CDR3 coding DNA: TGTGCCAGCAGCGAGGAGGGGTACACTAACTATGGCTACACCTTC. This encodes CASSEEGYTNYGYTF. The chain has TRBV9 and TRBJ1-2, with D possibly TRBD1 on 5 matching bases. The CDR3 has 15 amino acids. Germline V lookup: CDR1 SGDLS, CDR2 YYNGEE. The V end was cut by 3 bases, the J end by 0 bases, with 12 bases between.